The rows below give T cell receptor beta chains drawn from one sample of a study of blood T cell repertoires in COVID-19. Repertoires were generated with immunoSEQ multiplex PCR, while TCRdb's copy carries only in-frame clones and drops some. The profile shows around 130,000 clones, roughly 80% of them singletons. The sequenced sample was peripheral blood. Receptors were obtained from a woman older than 75 with acute or convalescent COVID-19. Both conserved end residues are part of each CDR3. D genes are given only for firm matches. Size is omitted from some rows. Given values are once, few, many or a class for expanded clones.

cdr3_aa cdr3_nt d_call j_call clone_size v_call
CASSGFGTSKHNEQFF TGTGCCAGCAGTGGTTTCGGGACTAGCAAACACAATGAGCAGTTCTTC TRBD2 TRBJ2-1 - TRBV2
CASSRVSSGNTIYF TGTGCCAGCAGCCGGGTTTCCTCTGGAAACACCATATATTTT - TRBJ1-3 - TRBV7-9
CASSIHFGSSYEQYF TGTGCCAGTAGTATACATTTCGGGAGCTCCTACGAGCAGTACTTC - TRBJ2-7 - TRBV19
CASSEVGARPLYQETQYF TGTGCCAGCAGTGAAGTGGGCGCCCGACCCCTCTACCAAGAGACCCAGTACTTC - TRBJ2-5 - TRBV2
CASSLVASRTDTQYF TGCGCCAGCAGCTTGGTGGCTAGCAGGACAGATACGCAGTATTTT - TRBJ2-3 - TRBV5-1
CASTGLYEQYF TGTGCCAGCACGGGACTTTACGAGCAGTACTTC - TRBJ2-7 - TRBV28
CASRKGGAGGSEAFF TGTGCCAGCAGAAAAGGGGGAGCCGGGGGGAGTGAAGCTTTCTTT - TRBJ1-1 - TRBV7-8
CASSVEGSNQPQHF TGTGCCAGCAGTGTTGAGGGTAGCAATCAGCCCCAGCATTTT - TRBJ1-5 - TRBV2
CASSLAGVLETQYF TGCGCCAGCAGCCTAGCGGGAGTGCTTGAGACCCAGTACTTC TRBD2 TRBJ2-5 - TRBV4-1
CASSVEAGAHTDTQYF TGTGCCAGCAGCGTAGAGGCGGGGGCCCACACAGATACGCAGTATTTT - TRBJ2-3 - TRBV9
CASSRGLAGGSLAKNIQYF TGCGCCAGCAGCAGAGGACTAGCGGGAGGATCACTAGCCAAAAACATTCAGTACTTC TRBD2 TRBJ2-4 - TRBV10-1
CASSLTGRGSPLHF TGTGCCAGCAGTCTAACCGGCAGGGGTTCACCCCTCCACTTT - TRBJ1-6 - TRBV28
CASSPWTEYQETQYF TGTGCCAGTAGTCCCTGGACAGAGTACCAAGAGACCCAGTACTTC - TRBJ2-5 - TRBV19
CASRDAGQGDQETQYF TGTGCCAGCAGGGACGCTGGACAGGGGGATCAAGAGACCCAGTACTTC TRBD1 TRBJ2-5 - TRBV7-9
CAWSPGRRTGELFF TGTGCCTGGAGCCCAGGTAGACGAACCGGGGAGCTGTTTTTT - TRBJ2-2 - TRBV30
CASDSLIQGTGTQYF TGTGCCAGCGATTCCCTAATTCAGGGCACGGGTACGCAGTATTTT - TRBJ2-3 - TRBV2
CASSPTQGPGNTIYF TGCGCCAGCAGCCCAACGCAGGGGCCTGGAAACACCATATATTTT - TRBJ1-3 - TRBV4-1
CASSDEGLGSYEQYF TGTGCCAGCAGTGATGAGGGCCTGGGGTCCTACGAGCAGTACTTC - TRBJ2-7 - TRBV2
CASSDVGRSGELFF TGCGCCAGCAGTGATGTAGGGAGGAGCGGGGAGCTGTTTTTT - TRBJ2-2 - TRBV10-1
CASSPRGPSTDTQYF TGTGCCAGCAGCCCCAGGGGTCCCAGCACAGATACGCAGTATTTT - TRBJ2-3 few TRBV5-6
CASSLGAGNEQYF TGTGCCAGCAGCTTAGGGGCAGGGAACGAGCAGTACTTC - TRBJ2-7 - TRBV7-9
CASSPQPPGLAGHTGELFF TGTGCCAGCAGCCCCCAACCCCCCGGACTAGCAGGTCACACCGGGGAGCTGTTTTTT TRBD2 TRBJ2-2 - TRBV11-2
CASSSRHRPKETQYF TGTGCCAGCAGCTCCCGACACCGACCTAAAGAGACCCAGTACTTC - TRBJ2-5 - TRBV21-1
CASRRRAGTDTQYF TGCGCCAGCAGGCGGAGGGCCGGGACAGATACGCAGTATTTT - TRBJ2-3 few TRBV5-1
CASRTTAGGESLHF TGCGCCAGCAGGACGACTGCGGGAGGGGAGTCCCTCCACTTT - TRBJ1-6 few TRBV5-1
CASSPGQNYGYTF TGCGCCAGCAGCCCGGGACAGAACTATGGCTACACCTTC TRBD1 TRBJ1-2 once TRBV5-1
CASSLGQGGREPSYNEQFF TGCGCCAGCAGCCTCGGACAGGGAGGGCGGGAGCCCTCCTACAATGAGCAGTTCTTC - TRBJ2-1 - TRBV5-1
CASSLGTGWFYSYTF TGTGCCAGCAGCTTGGGTACAGGGTGGTTTTATAGCTACACCTTC - TRBJ1-2 - TRBV5-6
CASSARGQTEAFF TGTGCCAGCAGCGCGAGGGGACAGACTGAAGCTTTCTTT TRBD1 TRBJ1-1 - TRBV9
CASSKVDRGTYNEQFF TGTGCCAGCAGCAAAGTTGACAGGGGAACCTACAATGAGCAGTTCTTC - TRBJ2-1 - TRBV21-1
CASSAFDRFWGYTF TGTGCCAGCAGTGCCTTCGACAGGTTCTGGGGCTACACCTTC - TRBJ1-2 - TRBV2
CASSPGQGIFGYTF TGTGCCAGCAGCCCCGGACAGGGAATCTTTGGCTACACCTTC TRBD1 TRBJ1-2 - TRBV7-3
CASSLSRGVWGPGGEQFF TGTGCCAGCAGTTTATCACGAGGGGTTTGGGGGCCTGGCGGTGAGCAGTTCTTC - TRBJ2-1 - TRBV27
CASSQDLYSRLLTQHF TGCGCCAGCAGCCAAGATTTATACAGCCGTTTGTTGACCCAGCATTTT - TRBJ1-5 - TRBV4-1
CASSWTVNTEAFF TGTGCCAGCAGTTGGACAGTAAACACTGAAGCTTTCTTT - TRBJ1-1 - TRBV6-4
CASSLDPAGGLGEQYF TGCGCCAGCAGCTTGGATCCAGCGGGGGGGCTAGGCGAGCAGTACTTC TRBD2 TRBJ2-7 - TRBV5-1
CASTREGVGSYNEQFF TGTGCCAGCACGCGGGAGGGCGTGGGCTCCTACAATGAGCAGTTCTTC TRBD2 TRBJ2-1 - TRBV3-1/TRBV3-2
CASSLRTSGSREQYF TGTGCCAGCAGCTTACGGACTAGCGGGAGTCGGGAGCAGTACTTC TRBD2 TRBJ2-7 - TRBV7-8
CASSERGRQPQHF TGTGCCAGCAGTGAGCGGGGTAGGCAGCCCCAGCATTTT - TRBJ1-5 - TRBV6-1
CASSSLAGGREQFF TGTGCCAGCAGCTCGCTAGCGGGGGGGCGTGAGCAGTTCTTC TRBD2 TRBJ2-1 - TRBV7-3
CASSLVRGSETQYF TGTGCCAGCAGTTTGGTCAGGGGGAGTGAGACCCAGTACTTC TRBD1 TRBJ2-5 - TRBV27
CSVGVTGTVTGELFF TGCAGCGTTGGTGTTACGGGGACAGTAACCGGGGAGCTGTTTTTT TRBD1 TRBJ2-2 - TRBV29-1
CASSARVRETQYF TGTGCCAGCAGCGCGAGGGTTAGAGAGACCCAGTACTTC - TRBJ2-5 - TRBV7-8
CASSATGYTNYGYTF TGTGCCAGCAGTGCGACAGGGTATACTAACTATGGCTACACCTTC TRBD1 TRBJ1-2 - TRBV2
CATSDDTSGNEQFF TGTGCCACCAGTGACGATACATCGGGCAATGAGCAGTTCTTC - TRBJ2-1 - TRBV24-1
CASSGEGTEGETQYF TGCGCCAGCAGCGGAGAGGGAACCGAGGGAGAGACCCAGTACTTC - TRBJ2-5 - TRBV5-1
CASSLEPPYNEQFF TGCGCCAGCAGCCTTGAGCCGCCCTACAATGAGCAGTTCTTC - TRBJ2-1 - TRBV5-1
CASSGGQGGNEQFF TGTGCCAGCAGTGGCGGACAGGGTGGCAATGAGCAGTTCTTC TRBD1 TRBJ2-1 - TRBV7-9
CASSIRLGNQPQHF TGTGCCAGTAGTATTCGGTTGGGCAATCAGCCCCAGCATTTT - TRBJ1-5 - TRBV19
CASSFDRIATNEKLFF TGTGCCAGCAGCTTCGACAGAATTGCAACTAATGAAAAACTGTTTTTT - TRBJ1-4 few TRBV5-5
CASSEYGVSYEQYF TGTGCCAGCAGTGAATATGGAGTCTCCTACGAGCAGTACTTC - TRBJ2-7 once TRBV6-1
CASSYSAPGQGKYNEQFF TGTGCCAGCAGTTATTCGGCCCCTGGACAGGGAAAATACAATGAGCAGTTCTTC TRBD1 TRBJ2-1 - TRBV6-9
CSAAWGRNQPQHF TGCAGCGCCGCCTGGGGCCGCAATCAGCCCCAGCATTTT - TRBJ1-5 few TRBV29-1
CASSIEASGTNEQFF TGTGCCAGTAGTATAGAGGCTAGCGGGACAAATGAGCAGTTCTTC TRBD2 TRBJ2-1 - TRBV19
CATSRGDTYGYTF TGTGCCACCAGCAGGGGTGACACCTATGGCTACACCTTC - TRBJ1-2 - TRBV15
CASSQELAGAGGTQYF TGTGCCAGCAGCCAAGAACTAGCGGGAGCGGGGGGTACGCAGTATTTT TRBD2 TRBJ2-3 - TRBV14
CASSEGLAGSPEQFF TGTGCCAGCAGTGAGGGACTAGCGGGTTCCCCTGAGCAGTTCTTC TRBD2 TRBJ2-1 - TRBV2
CSVVAGPDEQFF TGCAGCGTTGTGGCGGGCCCCGATGAGCAGTTCTTC - TRBJ2-1 few TRBV29-1
CASSFSGTGAYEQYF TGTGCCAGCAGTTTCTCAGGGACAGGGGCTTACGAGCAGTACTTC TRBD1 TRBJ2-7 - TRBV27
CASSSRGAAGYTF TGTGCCAGTAGCAGCCGGGGTGCGGCTGGCTACACCTTC - TRBJ1-2 few TRBV19